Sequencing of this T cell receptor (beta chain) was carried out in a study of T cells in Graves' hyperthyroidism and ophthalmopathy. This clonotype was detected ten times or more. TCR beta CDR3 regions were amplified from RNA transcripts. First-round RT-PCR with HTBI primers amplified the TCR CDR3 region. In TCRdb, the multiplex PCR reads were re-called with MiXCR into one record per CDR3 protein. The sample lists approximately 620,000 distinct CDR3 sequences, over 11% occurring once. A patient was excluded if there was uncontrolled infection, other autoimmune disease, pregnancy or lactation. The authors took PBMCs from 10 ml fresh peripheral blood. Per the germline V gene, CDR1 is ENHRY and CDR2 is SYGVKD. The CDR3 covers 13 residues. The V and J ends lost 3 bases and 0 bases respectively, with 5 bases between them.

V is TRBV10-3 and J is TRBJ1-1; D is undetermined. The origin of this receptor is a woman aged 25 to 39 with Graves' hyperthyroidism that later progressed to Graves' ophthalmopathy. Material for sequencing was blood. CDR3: CAISEVLNTEAFF. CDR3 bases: TGTGCCATCAGTGAAGTCCTGAACACTGAAGCTTTCTTT.